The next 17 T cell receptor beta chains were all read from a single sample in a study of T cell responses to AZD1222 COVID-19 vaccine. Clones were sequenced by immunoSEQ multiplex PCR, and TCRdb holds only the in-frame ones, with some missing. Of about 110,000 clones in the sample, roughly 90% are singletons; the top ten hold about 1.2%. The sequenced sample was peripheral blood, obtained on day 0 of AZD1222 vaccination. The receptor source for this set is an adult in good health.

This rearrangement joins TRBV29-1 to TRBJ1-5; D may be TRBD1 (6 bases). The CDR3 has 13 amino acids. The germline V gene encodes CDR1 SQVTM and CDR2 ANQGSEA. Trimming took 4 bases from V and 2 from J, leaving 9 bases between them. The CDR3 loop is CSVGPGGNQPQHF. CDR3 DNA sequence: TGCAGCGTTGGTCCAGGGGGCAATCAGCCCCAGCATTTT.

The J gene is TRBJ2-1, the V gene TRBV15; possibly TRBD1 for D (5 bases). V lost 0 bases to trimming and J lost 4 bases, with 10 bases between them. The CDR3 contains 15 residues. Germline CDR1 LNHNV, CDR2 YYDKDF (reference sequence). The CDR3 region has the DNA TGTGCCACCAGCAGAGAGGCAGGGCAATACAATGAGCAGTTCTTC. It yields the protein CATSREAGQYNEQFF.

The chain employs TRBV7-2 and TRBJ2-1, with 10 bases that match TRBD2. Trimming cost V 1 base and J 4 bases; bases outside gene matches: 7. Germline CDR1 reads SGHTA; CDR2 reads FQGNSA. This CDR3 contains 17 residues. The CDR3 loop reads CASSLGVPGLAYNEQFF. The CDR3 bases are TGTGCCAGCAGCTTAGGGGTCCCGGGACTAGCGTACAATGAGCAGTTCTTC.

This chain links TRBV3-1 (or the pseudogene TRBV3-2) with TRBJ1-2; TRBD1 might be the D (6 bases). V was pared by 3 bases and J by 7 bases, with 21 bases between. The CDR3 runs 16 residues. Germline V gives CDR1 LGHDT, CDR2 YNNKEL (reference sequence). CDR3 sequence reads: CASSHGGSHHSGGYTF. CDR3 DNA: TGTGCCAGCAGCCATGGGGGCAGCCACCATTCGGGTGGCTACACCTTC.

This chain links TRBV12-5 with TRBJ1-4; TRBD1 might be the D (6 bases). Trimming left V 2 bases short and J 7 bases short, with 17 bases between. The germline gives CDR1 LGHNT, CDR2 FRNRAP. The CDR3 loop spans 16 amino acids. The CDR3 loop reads CASGLRGAGTIEKLFF. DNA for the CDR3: TGTGCTAGTGGTTTGCGGGGGGCGGGGACGATTGAAAAACTGTTTTTT.

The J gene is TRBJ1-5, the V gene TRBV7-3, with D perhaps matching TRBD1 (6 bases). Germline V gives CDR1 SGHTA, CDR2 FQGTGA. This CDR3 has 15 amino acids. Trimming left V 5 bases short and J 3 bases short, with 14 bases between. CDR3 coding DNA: TGTGCCAGCAGCACCACGGGGGGGCTCAATCAGCCCCAGCATTTT. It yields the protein CASSTTGGLNQPQHF.

CDR3 protein: CASSTGTGSTEAFF. The CDR3, as DNA: TGTGCCAGCAGCACCGGGACAGGGTCCACTGAAGCTTTCTTT. This chain links TRBV7-3 with TRBJ1-1, with 9 bases aligning to TRBD1. Trimming at V came to 5 bases and at J to 4 bases, leaving 5 bases not matched to a gene. The length of the CDR3 is 14 residues. CDR1 is SGHTA and CDR2 is FQGTGA in the germline V gene.

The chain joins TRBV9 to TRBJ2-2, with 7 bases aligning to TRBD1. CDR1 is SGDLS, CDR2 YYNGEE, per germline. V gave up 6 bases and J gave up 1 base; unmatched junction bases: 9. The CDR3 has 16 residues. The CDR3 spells CASTPGAGGNTGELFF. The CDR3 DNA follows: TGTGCCAGCACCCCTGGAGCAGGGGGGAACACCGGGGAGCTGTTTTTT.

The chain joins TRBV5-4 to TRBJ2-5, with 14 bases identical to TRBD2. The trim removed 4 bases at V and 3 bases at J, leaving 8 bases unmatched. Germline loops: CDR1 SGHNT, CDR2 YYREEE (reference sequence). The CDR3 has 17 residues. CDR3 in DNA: TGTGCCAGCAGCCCATCTAAGGGACTAGCGGGGGAAGAGACCCAGTACTTC. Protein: CASSPSKGLAGEETQYF.

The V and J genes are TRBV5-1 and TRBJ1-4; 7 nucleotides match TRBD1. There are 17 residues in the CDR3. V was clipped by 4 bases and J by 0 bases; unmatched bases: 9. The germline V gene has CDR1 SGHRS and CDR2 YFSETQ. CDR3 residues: CASSLAGTAATNEKLFF. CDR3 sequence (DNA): TGCGCCAGCAGCCTGGCCGGGACAGCCGCAACTAATGAAAAACTGTTTTTT.

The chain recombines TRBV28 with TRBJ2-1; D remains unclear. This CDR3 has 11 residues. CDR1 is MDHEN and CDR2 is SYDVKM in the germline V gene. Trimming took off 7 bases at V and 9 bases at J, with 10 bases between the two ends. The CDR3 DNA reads TGTGCCAGCACCAACGAAGGTGAGCAGTTCTTC. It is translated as CASTNEGEQFF.

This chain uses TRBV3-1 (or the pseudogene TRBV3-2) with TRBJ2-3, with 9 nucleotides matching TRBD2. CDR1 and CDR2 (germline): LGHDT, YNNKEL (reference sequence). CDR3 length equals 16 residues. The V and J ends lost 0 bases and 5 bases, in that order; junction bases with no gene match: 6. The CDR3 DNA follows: TGTGCCAGCAGCCAAGATGTGACTAGCGGTGGAGATACGCAGTATTTT. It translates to CASSQDVTSGGDTQYF.

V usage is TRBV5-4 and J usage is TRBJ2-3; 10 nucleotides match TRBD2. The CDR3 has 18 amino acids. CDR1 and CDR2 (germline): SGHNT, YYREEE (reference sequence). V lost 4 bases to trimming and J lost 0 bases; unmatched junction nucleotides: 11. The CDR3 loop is CASSLGPSGGPSTDTQYF. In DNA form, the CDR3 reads TGTGCCAGCAGCCTTGGGCCTAGCGGGGGACCTAGCACAGATACGCAGTATTTT.

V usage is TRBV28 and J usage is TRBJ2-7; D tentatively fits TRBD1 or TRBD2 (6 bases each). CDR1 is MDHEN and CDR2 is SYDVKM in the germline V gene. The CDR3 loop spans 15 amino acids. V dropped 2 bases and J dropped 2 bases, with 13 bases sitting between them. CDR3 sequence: CASSLVGGPTYEQYF. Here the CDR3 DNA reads TGTGCCAGCAGTTTAGTTGGGGGGCCCACCTACGAGCAGTACTTC.

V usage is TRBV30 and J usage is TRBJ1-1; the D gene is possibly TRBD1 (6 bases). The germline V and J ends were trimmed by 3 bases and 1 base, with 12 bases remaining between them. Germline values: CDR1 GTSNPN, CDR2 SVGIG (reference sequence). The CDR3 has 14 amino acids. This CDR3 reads CAWRTGQENTEAFF. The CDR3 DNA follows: TGTGCCTGGAGGACGGGACAAGAGAACACTGAAGCTTTCTTT.

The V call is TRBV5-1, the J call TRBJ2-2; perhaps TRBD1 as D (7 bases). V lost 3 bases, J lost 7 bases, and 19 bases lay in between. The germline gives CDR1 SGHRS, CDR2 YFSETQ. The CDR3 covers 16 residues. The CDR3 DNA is TGCGCCAGCAGCTGGCCCCAGGGGGGAAATAGCGGGGAGCTGTTTTTT. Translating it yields CASSWPQGGNSGELFF. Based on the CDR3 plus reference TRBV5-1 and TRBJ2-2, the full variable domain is KAGVTQTPRYLIKTRGQQVTLSCSPISGHRSVSWYQQTPGQGLQFLFEYFSETQRNKGNFPGRFSGRQFSNSRSEMNVSTLELGDSALYLCASSWPQGGNSGELFFGEGSRLTVL.

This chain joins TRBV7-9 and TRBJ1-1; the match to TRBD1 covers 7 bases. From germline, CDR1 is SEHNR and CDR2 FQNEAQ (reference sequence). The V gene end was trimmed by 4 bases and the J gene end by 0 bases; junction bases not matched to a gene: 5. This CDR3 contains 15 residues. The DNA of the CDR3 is TGTGCCAGCAGCTCTCGGGACAGCATGAACACTGAAGCTTTCTTT. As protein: CASSSRDSMNTEAFF.